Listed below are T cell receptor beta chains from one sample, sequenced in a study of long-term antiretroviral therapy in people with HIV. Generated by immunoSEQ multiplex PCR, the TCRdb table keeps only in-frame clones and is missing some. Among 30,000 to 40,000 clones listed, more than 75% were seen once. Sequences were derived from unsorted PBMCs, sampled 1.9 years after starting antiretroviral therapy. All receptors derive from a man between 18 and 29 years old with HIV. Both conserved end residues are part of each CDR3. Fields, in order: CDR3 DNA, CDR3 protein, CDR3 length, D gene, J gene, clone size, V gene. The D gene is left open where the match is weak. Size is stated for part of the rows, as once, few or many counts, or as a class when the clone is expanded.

CDR3 DNA: TGCGCCAGCAGCTGGAAGACTAGCGGAAGGGTGATGAACACCGGGGAGCTGTTTTTT
CDR3 protein: CASSWKTSGRVMNTGELFF
CDR3 length: 19
D gene: TRBD2
J gene: TRBJ2-2
clone size: .
V gene: TRBV5-1

CDR3 DNA: TGCGCCAGCAGCGAGGGCCTCCCGGTGGAGCAGTTCTTC
CDR3 protein: CASSEGLPVEQFF
CDR3 length: 13
D gene: .
J gene: TRBJ2-1
clone size: .
V gene: TRBV5-1

CDR3 DNA: TGTGCCAGCATTGCAGACACCGGGGAGCTGTTTTTT
CDR3 protein: CASIADTGELFF
CDR3 length: 12
D gene: .
J gene: TRBJ2-2
clone size: .
V gene: TRBV2

CDR3 DNA: TGTGCCAGCAGTGGGGGCGGGGGAGGGAATGAGCAGTTCTTC
CDR3 protein: CASSGGGGGNEQFF
CDR3 length: 14
D gene: TRBD2
J gene: TRBJ2-1
clone size: .
V gene: TRBV6-1

CDR3 DNA: TGTGCCAGCAGCTCACAACTAGCGGCCAACACCGGGGAGCTGTTTTTT
CDR3 protein: CASSSQLAANTGELFF
CDR3 length: 16
D gene: TRBD2
J gene: TRBJ2-2
clone size: .
V gene: TRBV11-2

CDR3 DNA: TGTGCCAGCAGGGGACAGGTAGCTTTGACCATGAACACTGAAGCTTTCTTT
CDR3 protein: CASRGQVALTMNTEAFF
CDR3 length: 17
D gene: TRBD1
J gene: TRBJ1-1
clone size: .
V gene: TRBV2

CDR3 DNA: TGTGCCAGCACTAAGGGACAGGGTGGTGAAAAACTGTTTTTT
CDR3 protein: CASTKGQGGEKLFF
CDR3 length: 14
D gene: TRBD1
J gene: TRBJ1-4
clone size: .
V gene: TRBV6-1

CDR3 DNA: TGTGCCAGCAGCCTTAAGCTCCACACTGAAGCTTTCTTT
CDR3 protein: CASSLKLHTEAFF
CDR3 length: 13
D gene: .
J gene: TRBJ1-1
clone size: .
V gene: TRBV7-2

CDR3 DNA: TGTGCCATCAGTCCCAAGGTTGGGTATGGCTACACCTTC
CDR3 protein: CAISPKVGYGYTF
CDR3 length: 13
D gene: .
J gene: TRBJ1-2
clone size: few
V gene: TRBV10-3

CDR3 DNA: TGTGCCAGCAGTGCGGGACAGGACTATGGCTACACCTTC
CDR3 protein: CASSAGQDYGYTF
CDR3 length: 13
D gene: TRBD1
J gene: TRBJ1-2
clone size: few
V gene: TRBV6-1

CDR3 DNA: TGTACCAGCTCACCGAATCAAGAGACCCAGTACTTC
CDR3 protein: CTSSPNQETQYF
CDR3 length: 12
D gene: .
J gene: TRBJ2-5
clone size: .
V gene: TRBV18

CDR3 DNA: TGTGCCAGCAGCGCGGGACCTTATAATTCACCCCTCCACTTT
CDR3 protein: CASSAGPYNSPLHF
CDR3 length: 14
D gene: .
J gene: TRBJ1-6
clone size: .
V gene: TRBV6-1

CDR3 DNA: TGTGCCAGCAACAGGGTGGGGTTTAATGAAAAACTGTTTTTT
CDR3 protein: CASNRVGFNEKLFF
CDR3 length: 14
D gene: .
J gene: TRBJ1-4
clone size: .
V gene: TRBV2

CDR3 DNA: TGCGCCAGCAGCTACAACACGGGACAGGGTGAAGCTTTCTTT
CDR3 protein: CASSYNTGQGEAFF
CDR3 length: 14
D gene: TRBD1
J gene: TRBJ1-1
clone size: .
V gene: TRBV5-1

CDR3 DNA: TGTGCCAGCAGCTTAGCTGTCCTTACAGATACGCAGTATTTT
CDR3 protein: CASSLAVLTDTQYF
CDR3 length: 14
D gene: .
J gene: TRBJ2-3
clone size: .
V gene: TRBV7-9

CDR3 DNA: TGTGCCAGCAGTGAAGACGTTATTCTGCTCCCCAGGGGCGAAGACACCGGGGAGCTGTTTTTT
CDR3 protein: CASSEDVILLPRGEDTGELFF
CDR3 length: 21
D gene: .
J gene: TRBJ2-2
clone size: few
V gene: TRBV6-1

CDR3 DNA: TGTGCCAGCAGCCCTGGGGGGGGCACTGAAGCTTTCTTT
CDR3 protein: CASSPGGGTEAFF
CDR3 length: 13
D gene: .
J gene: TRBJ1-1
clone size: .
V gene: TRBV7-8

CDR3 DNA: TGTGCCAGCAGCCCAGGGGCTACCAATCAGCCCCAGCATTTT
CDR3 protein: CASSPGATNQPQHF
CDR3 length: 14
D gene: .
J gene: TRBJ1-5
clone size: few
V gene: TRBV7-9

CDR3 DNA: TGTGCCAGCAGCCCCGGGACAGACTATGGCTACACCTTC
CDR3 protein: CASSPGTDYGYTF
CDR3 length: 13
D gene: TRBD1
J gene: TRBJ1-2
clone size: .
V gene: TRBV28

CDR3 DNA: TGTGCCAGCAGCTTAGCGGGACAGGGGGGAGAGACCCAGTACTTC
CDR3 protein: CASSLAGQGGETQYF
CDR3 length: 15
D gene: TRBD1
J gene: TRBJ2-5
clone size: .
V gene: TRBV7-8

CDR3 DNA: TGTGCCAGCAGCCAAGATCCCGGGACTAGCAGAAAGACCCAGTACTTC
CDR3 protein: CASSQDPGTSRKTQYF
CDR3 length: 16
D gene: TRBD2
J gene: TRBJ2-5
clone size: .
V gene: TRBV4-2

CDR3 DNA: TGCGCCAGCAGCCAGTTGTGGCCTCAGCTTGGAGGCACAGATACGCAGTATTTT
CDR3 protein: CASSQLWPQLGGTDTQYF
CDR3 length: 18
D gene: .
J gene: TRBJ2-3
clone size: .
V gene: TRBV4-1

CDR3 DNA: TGTGCCACCAGACGAAAGGGACTAGCGGTCTACGAGCAGTACTTC
CDR3 protein: CATRRKGLAVYEQYF
CDR3 length: 15
D gene: TRBD2
J gene: TRBJ2-7
clone size: .
V gene: TRBV7-2

CDR3 DNA: TGCAGCGTCCACCAAGAGACCCAGTACTTC
CDR3 protein: CSVHQETQYF
CDR3 length: 10
D gene: .
J gene: TRBJ2-5
clone size: .
V gene: TRBV29-1

CDR3 DNA: TGTGCCAGAAGCTTGTTAGCGGGGGGGGAAGAGACCCAGTACTTC
CDR3 protein: CARSLLAGGEETQYF
CDR3 length: 15
D gene: TRBD2
J gene: TRBJ2-5
clone size: .
V gene: TRBV5-3

CDR3 DNA: TGCGCCAGCAGCCAAGATCACCTTAGCGGGGGCACAGATACGCAGTATTTT
CDR3 protein: CASSQDHLSGGTDTQYF
CDR3 length: 17
D gene: TRBD2
J gene: TRBJ2-3
clone size: .
V gene: TRBV4-1

CDR3 DNA: TGTGCCAGCAGTGGTGACAAGGCGGGGAGACTGACCTACGAGCAGTACTTC
CDR3 protein: CASSGDKAGRLTYEQYF
CDR3 length: 17
D gene: .
J gene: TRBJ2-7
clone size: .
V gene: TRBV2

CDR3 DNA: TGTGCCAGCAGCTTGGGCAGGGGGCAGGGGGAGACCCAGTACTTC
CDR3 protein: CASSLGRGQGETQYF
CDR3 length: 15
D gene: TRBD1
J gene: TRBJ2-5
clone size: .
V gene: TRBV5-3

CDR3 DNA: TGTGCCAGCAGTTTTGGGGGCGTTGGCTACACCTTC
CDR3 protein: CASSFGGVGYTF
CDR3 length: 12
D gene: .
J gene: TRBJ1-2
clone size: .
V gene: TRBV28

CDR3 DNA: TGTGCCAGCAGCACCCCCTCTGGAAACACCATATATTTT
CDR3 protein: CASSTPSGNTIYF
CDR3 length: 13
D gene: .
J gene: TRBJ1-3
clone size: .
V gene: TRBV9

CDR3 DNA: TGTGCCAGCAGTGAACAGAATTACTATGGCTACACCTTC
CDR3 protein: CASSEQNYYGYTF
CDR3 length: 13
D gene: .
J gene: TRBJ1-2
clone size: few
V gene: TRBV25-1

CDR3 DNA: TGTGCCAGCAGCCACCTAGGGGGGACTAGTAGCTACGAGCAGTACTTC
CDR3 protein: CASSHLGGTSSYEQYF
CDR3 length: 16
D gene: TRBD2
J gene: TRBJ2-7
clone size: .
V gene: TRBV11-2

CDR3 DNA: TGTGCCAGCAGCTTAGAAGGGTCAAAGGCCGGGGAGCTGTTTTTT
CDR3 protein: CASSLEGSKAGELFF
CDR3 length: 15
D gene: .
J gene: TRBJ2-2
clone size: .
V gene: TRBV11-2

CDR3 DNA: TGTGCCAGCAGCCCGGGACAGGGGAACTATGGCTACACCTTC
CDR3 protein: CASSPGQGNYGYTF
CDR3 length: 14
D gene: TRBD1
J gene: TRBJ1-2
clone size: .
V gene: TRBV5-5

CDR3 DNA: TGTGCCAGCAGCCGCGATGAAGAGACCCAGTACTTC
CDR3 protein: CASSRDEETQYF
CDR3 length: 12
D gene: .
J gene: TRBJ2-5
clone size: .
V gene: TRBV5-4

CDR3 DNA: TGTGCCAGCAGCTTAACTGAATTGGGCGGGGAGCTGTTTTTT
CDR3 protein: CASSLTELGGELFF
CDR3 length: 14
D gene: .
J gene: TRBJ2-2
clone size: .
V gene: TRBV7-3

CDR3 DNA: TGTGCCAGCAGCACGGGACCGGAGGAAAAACTGTTTTTT
CDR3 protein: CASSTGPEEKLFF
CDR3 length: 13
D gene: .
J gene: TRBJ1-4
clone size: .
V gene: TRBV2

CDR3 DNA: TGTGCCAGCAGTTTAATGGGGGGGGCACGCACCGGGGAGCTGTTTTTT
CDR3 protein: CASSLMGGARTGELFF
CDR3 length: 16
D gene: .
J gene: TRBJ2-2
clone size: .
V gene: TRBV27

CDR3 DNA: TGTGCCAGCAGCCAAGTAGGTGGGGGGCAAGAGACCCAGTACTTC
CDR3 protein: CASSQVGGGQETQYF
CDR3 length: 15
D gene: .
J gene: TRBJ2-5
clone size: .
V gene: TRBV4-2

CDR3 DNA: TGTGCCAGCAGTCCTAGGCAGGGTGGCAGGGAGGGAACTGAAGCTTTCTTT
CDR3 protein: CASSPRQGGREGTEAFF
CDR3 length: 17
D gene: .
J gene: TRBJ1-1
clone size: once
V gene: TRBV28

CDR3 DNA: TGTGCCAGTAGTATGACACCCTTGGGCATTCGTGGCTACACCTTC
CDR3 protein: CASSMTPLGIRGYTF
CDR3 length: 15
D gene: .
J gene: TRBJ1-2
clone size: .
V gene: TRBV19

CDR3 DNA: TGTGCCAGCAGCCCGGGACAGGGATCCTCTGGGGCCAACGTCCTGACTTTC
CDR3 protein: CASSPGQGSSGANVLTF
CDR3 length: 17
D gene: TRBD1
J gene: TRBJ2-6
clone size: .
V gene: TRBV27

CDR3 DNA: TGTGCCAGCAGCTTAGGAGGGCAGGGGCGAGGCTACACCTTC
CDR3 protein: CASSLGGQGRGYTF
CDR3 length: 14
D gene: .
J gene: TRBJ1-2
clone size: .
V gene: TRBV7-9

CDR3 DNA: TGTGCCAGCAGCTTAGGCTCGGCAAGTGAGACCCAGTACTTC
CDR3 protein: CASSLGSASETQYF
CDR3 length: 14
D gene: .
J gene: TRBJ2-5
clone size: .
V gene: TRBV13

CDR3 DNA: TGTGCCAGTGCTTTCCAGGGTGATCAGCCCCAGCATTTT
CDR3 protein: CASAFQGDQPQHF
CDR3 length: 13
D gene: .
J gene: TRBJ1-5
clone size: .
V gene: TRBV19

CDR3 DNA: TGTGCCAGCAATAGACAGTCATCCGACACTGAAGCTTTCTTT
CDR3 protein: CASNRQSSDTEAFF
CDR3 length: 14
D gene: .
J gene: TRBJ1-1
clone size: few
V gene: TRBV2

CDR3 DNA: TGCGCCAGCAGCGCTGAGACAGGAGGCACTGAAGCTTTCTTT
CDR3 protein: CASSAETGGTEAFF
CDR3 length: 14
D gene: .
J gene: TRBJ1-1
clone size: .
V gene: TRBV5-1

CDR3 DNA: TGTGCCAGCAGCTTATTAGCGGGGGATTACACAGATACGCAGTATTTT
CDR3 protein: CASSLLAGDYTDTQYF
CDR3 length: 16
D gene: TRBD2
J gene: TRBJ2-3
clone size: .
V gene: TRBV7-9

CDR3 DNA: TGTGCCAGCAGGCGGGCCTCCTCCTATGGCTACACCTTC
CDR3 protein: CASRRASSYGYTF
CDR3 length: 13
D gene: .
J gene: TRBJ1-2
clone size: .
V gene: TRBV6-1

CDR3 DNA: TGTGCCAGCAGCTTATCTCCGATGAACACTGAAGCTTTCTTT
CDR3 protein: CASSLSPMNTEAFF
CDR3 length: 14
D gene: .
J gene: TRBJ1-1
clone size: .
V gene: TRBV5-5

CDR3 DNA: TGTGCCAGCAGCCCTGGCGAGGGGGCCGGGGAGCTGTTTTTT
CDR3 protein: CASSPGEGAGELFF
CDR3 length: 14
D gene: .
J gene: TRBJ2-2
clone size: .
V gene: TRBV14